The text below deals with one T cell receptor beta chain. Original processing notes: Nucleated cell number was recorded as an estimate derived from reference gene primer amplification. TCRdb keeps only in-frame clones here, not all; method: immunoSEQ multiplex PCR. V and J calls plus clone size are reproduced from that table; the DNA served to infer D and trimming. The repertoire holds roughly 200,000 clones, more than 75% seen once, with approximately 5.5% in the top ten. This sample stems from a study of blood T cell repertoires in COVID-19. For the study at large: T cells, B-cell-depleted T cells, or PBMCs supplied cDNA or gDNA.

This CDR3 is built from 16 residues. J lost 2 bases, V lost 5 bases, and 10 bases had no gene match. Germline V lookup: CDR1 SGHKS, CDR2 YYEKEE (reference sequence). The TCR was taken from a man aged 35 to 55 with active or convalescent COVID-19. The source material was peripheral blood. V and J are TRBV5-5 and TRBJ2-5; 9 nucleotides match TRBD2. DNA of the CDR3: TGTGCCAGCAGTCCTCCCCTAGCGGGGCCTCAAGAGACCCAGTACTTC. Protein: CASSPPLAGPQETQYF.